A selection of T cell receptor beta chains follows, all from one sample in a study of early T cells in non-severe SARS-CoV-2 infection. Via MiXCR, TCRdb re-called the 5' RACE reads, giving one row per CDR3 protein. This repertoire shows about 60,000 distinct CDR3 sequences, 12% found once; its top ten account for roughly a tenth. The sequencing sample was made of whole blood. The receptors were gathered from an adult who was a healthcare worker with PCR-confirmed SARS-CoV-2 infection or an uninfected control (not recorded which). CDR3s include the opening cysteine and the closing phenylalanine or tryptophan. Fields, in order: V gene, clone size, J gene, CDR3 length, D gene, CDR3 DNA, CDR3 protein. D genes are given only for firm matches. Clone size is stated in some rows and not others, as once, few, many or a class when expanded.

v_gene: TRBV18; abundance: NA; j_gene: TRBJ2-2; len: 13; d_gene: NA; CDR3nt: TGTGCCAGCTCACCACTTCTCACCGGGGAGCTGTTTTTT; CDR3aa: CASSPLLTGELFF
v_gene: TRBV18; abundance: NA; j_gene: TRBJ2-7; len: 15; d_gene: TRBD1; CDR3nt: TGTGCCAGCTCACCCACCGGGACAGGGAGCGACGAGCAGTACTTC; CDR3aa: CASSPTGTGSDEQYF
v_gene: TRBV20-1; abundance: NA; j_gene: TRBJ1-4; len: 13; d_gene: NA; CDR3nt: TGCAGTGCTAGATCGGGGGTCGGAGAAAAACTGTTTTTT; CDR3aa: CSARSGVGEKLFF
v_gene: TRBV7-9; abundance: many; j_gene: TRBJ2-5; len: 15; d_gene: NA; CDR3nt: TGTGCCAGCCTGGGTAGGGAAGAAAACCAAGAGACCCAGTACTTC; CDR3aa: CASLGREENQETQYF
v_gene: TRBV7-9; abundance: NA; j_gene: TRBJ1-2; len: 14; d_gene: NA; CDR3nt: TGTGCCAGCAGCTTAAGCGCAGGGAACTATGGCTACACCTTC; CDR3aa: CASSLSAGNYGYTF
v_gene: TRBV20-1; abundance: many; j_gene: TRBJ1-4; len: 13; d_gene: NA; CDR3nt: TGCAGTGCTAGAGCAGGGGCTGGGGAAAAACTGTTTTTT; CDR3aa: CSARAGAGEKLFF
v_gene: TRBV21-1; abundance: many; j_gene: TRBJ2-7; len: 16; d_gene: NA; CDR3nt: TGTGCCAGCAGCTTGAAGAAGACCCTAACCTCCTACGAGCAGTACTTC; CDR3aa: CASSLKKTLTSYEQYF
v_gene: TRBV29-1; abundance: few; j_gene: TRBJ1-1; len: 14; d_gene: TRBD1; CDR3nt: TGCAGCGTCCTCGGGGGGACAGGGGGCACTGAAGCTTTCTTT; CDR3aa: CSVLGGTGGTEAFF
v_gene: TRBV25-1; abundance: many; j_gene: TRBJ2-3; len: 14; d_gene: NA; CDR3nt: TGTGCCAGCAGTCAGGGGCAGGGGACAGATACGCAGTATTTT; CDR3aa: CASSQGQGTDTQYF
v_gene: TRBV6-6; abundance: few; j_gene: TRBJ1-2; len: 14; d_gene: TRBD1; CDR3nt: TGTGCCAGCAGTCTACCGGGACAGGTCTATGGCTACACCTTC; CDR3aa: CASSLPGQVYGYTF
v_gene: TRBV7-2; abundance: few; j_gene: TRBJ2-3; len: 17; d_gene: TRBD2; CDR3nt: TGTGCCAGCAGCTTAGCCACGGGACTAGCGGTCACAGATACGCAGTATTTT; CDR3aa: CASSLATGLAVTDTQYF
v_gene: TRBV19; abundance: NA; j_gene: TRBJ2-1; len: 15; d_gene: TRBD2; CDR3nt: TGTGCCAGTAGTATAGGACTAGCGATCTACAATGAGCAGTTCTTC; CDR3aa: CASSIGLAIYNEQFF
v_gene: TRBV7-9; abundance: NA; j_gene: TRBJ2-1; len: 16; d_gene: NA; CDR3nt: TGTGCCAGCAGCCCCCGGGGCCTCTTGCCCTACAATGAGCAGTTCTTC; CDR3aa: CASSPRGLLPYNEQFF
v_gene: TRBV27; abundance: NA; j_gene: TRBJ2-5; len: 16; d_gene: NA; CDR3nt: TGTGCCAGCAGTCCCCTCACGGGGTCCTACCAAGAGACCCAGTACTTC; CDR3aa: CASSPLTGSYQETQYF
v_gene: TRBV11-2; abundance: once; j_gene: TRBJ1-2; len: 12; d_gene: NA; CDR3nt: TGTGCCAGCAGCTTAGATCTTACGGGCTACACCTTC; CDR3aa: CASSLDLTGYTF
v_gene: TRBV2; abundance: many; j_gene: TRBJ1-2; len: 14; d_gene: NA; CDR3nt: TGTGCCAGCAGTGAGGTCGACGCAAGGAATGGCTACACCTTC; CDR3aa: CASSEVDARNGYTF
v_gene: TRBV5-6; abundance: many; j_gene: TRBJ2-5; len: 15; d_gene: NA; CDR3nt: TGTGCCAGCAGCTCCAGGGGGGTAGGCCAAGAGACCCAGTACTTC; CDR3aa: CASSSRGVGQETQYF
v_gene: TRBV6-2/TRBV6-3; abundance: many; j_gene: TRBJ2-7; len: 15; d_gene: NA; CDR3nt: TGTGCCAGCAGTTACGGGACCGCCGGCGGATACGAGCAGTACTTC; CDR3aa: CASSYGTAGGYEQYF
v_gene: TRBV20-1; abundance: many; j_gene: TRBJ2-5; len: 15; d_gene: TRBD2; CDR3nt: TGCAGTGCTACCGGACTAGCGGGGAACCAAGAGACCCAGTACTTC; CDR3aa: CSATGLAGNQETQYF
v_gene: TRBV5-1; abundance: many; j_gene: TRBJ2-3; len: 13; d_gene: NA; CDR3nt: TGCGCCAGCAGCTTGGAAATCACAGATACGCAGTATTTT; CDR3aa: CASSLEITDTQYF
v_gene: TRBV18; abundance: many; j_gene: TRBJ1-5; len: 14; d_gene: NA; CDR3nt: TGTGCCAGCTCAGAAGCGCCACGCAATCAGCCCCAGCATTTT; CDR3aa: CASSEAPRNQPQHF
v_gene: TRBV29-1; abundance: few; j_gene: TRBJ2-1; len: 12; d_gene: NA; CDR3nt: TGCAGCGTCGGACAGTTTGGGGATGAGCAGTTCTTC; CDR3aa: CSVGQFGDEQFF
v_gene: TRBV28; abundance: NA; j_gene: TRBJ2-2; len: 14; d_gene: NA; CDR3nt: TGTGCCAGCTTTGAGCAGGGCCACACCGGGGAGCTGTTTTTT; CDR3aa: CASFEQGHTGELFF
v_gene: TRBV5-1; abundance: NA; j_gene: TRBJ2-1; len: 14; d_gene: TRBD2; CDR3nt: TGCGCCAGCAGCTTGGAAGCGGGAAGTGTTGAGCAGTTCTTC; CDR3aa: CASSLEAGSVEQFF
v_gene: TRBV2; abundance: NA; j_gene: TRBJ1-5; len: 13; d_gene: NA; CDR3nt: TGTGCCAGCAGTCTCTCGGGCAATCAGCCCCAGCATTTT; CDR3aa: CASSLSGNQPQHF
v_gene: TRBV13; abundance: many; j_gene: TRBJ2-7; len: 15; d_gene: NA; CDR3nt: TGTGCCAGCAGCATAACCTCAGAAAGCTCCTACGAGCAGTACTTC; CDR3aa: CASSITSESSYEQYF
v_gene: TRBV4-2; abundance: many; j_gene: TRBJ2-5; len: 14; d_gene: TRBD2; CDR3nt: TGTGCCAGCAGCCAGAACGGGGGGCAAGAGACCCAGTACTTC; CDR3aa: CASSQNGGQETQYF
v_gene: TRBV7-9; abundance: many; j_gene: TRBJ1-1; len: 16; d_gene: TRBD1; CDR3nt: TGTGCCAGCAGCCCCGCCCTAGACAGGGTGAACACTGAAGCTTTCTTT; CDR3aa: CASSPALDRVNTEAFF
v_gene: TRBV16; abundance: many; j_gene: TRBJ1-4; len: 15; d_gene: NA; CDR3nt: TGTGCCAGCAGCCAATTCGGACACGGGAATGAAAAACTGTTTTTT; CDR3aa: CASSQFGHGNEKLFF
v_gene: TRBV7-9; abundance: few; j_gene: TRBJ1-2; len: 15; d_gene: NA; CDR3nt: TGTGCCAGCAGCTTCGGGCCCTCCCTGGATGGTGGCTACACCTTC; CDR3aa: CASSFGPSLDGGYTF
v_gene: TRBV7-2; abundance: few; j_gene: TRBJ2-7; len: 17; d_gene: NA; CDR3nt: TGTGCCAGCAGCTTCCAGGGGGGCGGGACATTCCCCTACGAGCAGTACTTC; CDR3aa: CASSFQGGGTFPYEQYF
v_gene: TRBV24-1; abundance: many; j_gene: TRBJ2-5; len: 14; d_gene: TRBD1; CDR3nt: TGTGCCACCAGTGATCCAGGACAGGGGGAGACCCAGTACTTC; CDR3aa: CATSDPGQGETQYF
v_gene: TRBV5-1; abundance: few; j_gene: TRBJ1-1; len: 14; d_gene: NA; CDR3nt: TGCGCCAGCAGCCCAGTGGGGCAGGGAACTGAAGCTTTCTTT; CDR3aa: CASSPVGQGTEAFF
v_gene: TRBV4-3; abundance: many; j_gene: TRBJ2-7; len: 14; d_gene: TRBD1; CDR3nt: TGCGCCAGCAGCCTAAGTCCAGGGGGCTACGAGCAGTACTTC; CDR3aa: CASSLSPGGYEQYF